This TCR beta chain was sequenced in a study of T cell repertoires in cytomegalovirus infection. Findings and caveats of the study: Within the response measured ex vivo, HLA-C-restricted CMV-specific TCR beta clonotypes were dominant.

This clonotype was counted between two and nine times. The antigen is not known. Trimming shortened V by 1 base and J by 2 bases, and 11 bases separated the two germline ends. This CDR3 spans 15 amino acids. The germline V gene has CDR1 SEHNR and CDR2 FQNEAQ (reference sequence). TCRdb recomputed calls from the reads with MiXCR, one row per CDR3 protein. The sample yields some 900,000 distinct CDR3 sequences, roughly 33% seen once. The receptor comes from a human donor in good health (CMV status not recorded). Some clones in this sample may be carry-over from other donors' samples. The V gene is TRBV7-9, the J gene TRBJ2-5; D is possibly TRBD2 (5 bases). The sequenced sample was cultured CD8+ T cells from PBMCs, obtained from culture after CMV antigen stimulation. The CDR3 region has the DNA TGTGCCAGCAGCTTAGTGAGTGAGGGACAAGAGACCCAGTACTTC. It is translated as CASSLVSEGQETQYF.